The TCR delta chain described here comes from a study of DNA immune sequencing with unique molecular identifiers. Study at large: γδ T cells were magnetically enriched from buffy coats; genomic DNA was sequenced. 100 ng enriched γδ T-cell DNA was sequenced versus approximately 1.1 ug non-enriched DNA. The sample holds FACS-enriched γδ T cells from PBMC.

This clone rates as medium-sized. As yet, its antigen is unknown. This CDR3 is also generated by other DNA sequences in the sample. V dropped 3 bases and J dropped 0; count of bases not matched to a gene: 13. This CDR3 is 22 amino acids long. Germline V CDR1 and CDR2: GEAIGNYY, EKD. Genomic DNA underwent 32-plex PCR targeting all 8 TRDV and 4 TRDJ genes. In approximately 3 barcoding PCR cycles, molecules received a 12-nucleotide UMI, then adapter PCR followed. TCRdb called clones anew from the multiplex PCR reads with CATT. This sample has some 2,500 delta-chain clones; approximately 14% occur once, and the top ten carry approximately 22%. Study-wide points: TRDV2 with TRDJ1 was the commonest TRD rearrangement in healthy donors.

This clonotype originated in a human donor in good health. Sample: gamma-delta T cells from PBMCs. The V and J genes are TRDV2 and TRDJ3; the match to TRDD3 covers 13 bases. CDR3 nucleotides: TGTGCCTGTGACGACCCAACTGGGGGATACGCCTATGGCTCCTGGGACACCCGACAGATGTTTTTC. It encodes CACDDPTGGYAYGSWDTRQMFF.